This T cell receptor beta chain originates from a study of T-cell memory formation after mild COVID-19. The wider study: TCR clusters mostly belonged to single donors. General observations from the study: Several responding clones turned up in pre-infection memory, indicating that cross-reactive memory may have taken part.

Via MiXCR, TCRdb re-called the 5' RACE reads, giving one row per CDR3 protein. The table has tens of thousands of distinct CDR3 sequences, roughly 21% seen once. This CDR3 is built from 13 residues. The V gene's germline CDR1 is SQVTM and CDR2 ANQGSEA. Deletions cut 6 bases from V and 3 bases from J, with 15 bases between. Regarding this clonotype: Its antigen is not identified.

V and J are TRBV29-1 and TRBJ2-7; either TRBD1 or TRBD2 may fit D (5 bases each). Sequenced: PBMCs or a T cell subset sorted from them (not recorded which). This clonotype was obtained from an adult who had mild COVID-19 (a few samples of this study predate the infection). Cell type and time point are not known. The CDR3 DNA follows: TGCAGCGTCACCGGGACGGACTTCTACGAGCAGTACTTC. It is translated as CSVTGTDFYEQYF.